This record concerns one TCR beta chain sequence. Its antigen is unidentified. The sample is drawn from a study of cytomegalovirus exposure and HLA in healthy donors. Overall study findings and caveats: Researchers reported from a later analysis that most CMV-associated TCR beta chains appeared HLA-restricted. Accounts indicate the classifier identified cytomegalovirus status with strong specificity and sensitivity.

Germline V gene lookup returns CDR1 LNHDA and CDR2 SQIVND (reference sequence). Deletions cut 5 bases from V and 1 base from J, with 17 bases between. CDR3 length equals 16 residues. PCR involved 60 Vbeta and 13 Jbeta primers. This table comes from immunoSEQ multiplex PCR, and its TCRdb copy is limited to in-frame clones, with some not included. This sample's clone table lists about 150,000 clones. The sequence was collected from a woman between 50 and 59 years old in good health and CMV-seronegative. The V call is TRBV19, the J call TRBJ1-1; D not resolved. Sequencing used PBMCs. The CDR3 DNA reads TGTGCCAGTAGTCACACGGTGGGCCGACGGAACACTGAAGCTTTCTTT. Its protein is CASSHTVGRRNTEAFF.